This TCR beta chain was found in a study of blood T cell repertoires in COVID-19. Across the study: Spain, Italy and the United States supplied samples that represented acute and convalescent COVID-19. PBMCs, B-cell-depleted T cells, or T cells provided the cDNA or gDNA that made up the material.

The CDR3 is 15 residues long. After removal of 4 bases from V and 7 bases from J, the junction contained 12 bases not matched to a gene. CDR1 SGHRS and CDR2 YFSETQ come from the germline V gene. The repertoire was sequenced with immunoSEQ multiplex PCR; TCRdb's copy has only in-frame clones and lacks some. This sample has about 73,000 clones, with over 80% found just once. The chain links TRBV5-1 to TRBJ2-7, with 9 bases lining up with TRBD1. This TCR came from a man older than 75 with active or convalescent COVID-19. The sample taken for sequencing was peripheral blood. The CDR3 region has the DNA TGCGCCAGCAGCCCCCTGATTCCGGGACAGGGTGAGCAGTACTTC. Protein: CASSPLIPGQGEQYF.